This TCR beta chain was sequenced in a study of PD-1 blockade in mismatch repair-deficient tumors. Study in general: Patients had around 11 mismatch repair-deficient cancer types and were previously treated and progressing.

The repertoire was sequenced with immunoSEQ multiplex PCR; TCRdb's copy has only in-frame clones and lacks some. Here the sample spans approximately 79,000 clones, 80% to 90% being singletons. The TCR-sequenced patients were a few responders to pembrolizumab. J was trimmed by 3 bases and V by 3 bases; bases with no gene match: 6. CDR1 is KGHSH and CDR2 is LQKENI in the germline V gene. The CDR3 runs 16 residues. This clone was counted a few times. Its antigen is still unknown. The sample has other DNA sequences that encode this CDR3 too. Points from the study as a whole: Tumor-resident clones, often undetectable pretreatment in blood, expanded then contracted after pembrolizumab.

This chain connects TRBV18 to TRBJ2-2, with 8 bases that match TRBD1. The TCR originated in an adult with mismatch repair-deficient cancer. The sequenced sample was peripheral blood, obtained 44 weeks after starting pembrolizumab. CDR3 amino acids: CASSPPTGVDTGELFF. CDR3 DNA: TGTGCCAGCTCACCGCCGACAGGGGTCGACACCGGGGAGCTGTTTTTT.